This record looks at one TCR beta chain sequence and its context. Germline lookup yields CDR1 LGHNT and CDR2 FRNRAP. The CDR3 length is 10 residues. Sequencing used immunoSEQ multiplex PCR; TCRdb keeps in-frame clones, though not all of them. The sample has hundreds of thousands of clones, around 81% seen once; the top ten hold around 4.5%. These data originate in a study of blood T cell repertoires in COVID-19. The sequencing input was PBMCs or T cells enriched from blood (not recorded which). The chain couples TRBV12-5 to TRBJ1-2; D is ambiguous. The J call could be wrong; TRBJ2-1 is a better fit for the DNA end. The clonotype originates from a man aged 25-40 years with acute COVID-19. For the CDR3, the DNA is TGTGCTAGTGGTTTCCCCCGACAGTTCTTC. It codes for CASGFPRQFF.